These T cell receptor beta chains were read from a single sample in a study of shared clonotypes between healthy human individuals. TCRdb keeps only in-frame clones here, not all; method: immunoSEQ multiplex PCR. This sample has about 380,000 clones; 90% to 98% occur once, and the top ten carry less than 0.35%. Material: memory CD8+ T cells sorted from blood. All receptors come from a man aged 30 to 45 in good health. Each CDR3 is given with its conserved first and last residue. A D gene is named only where the DNA matches it firmly. Not every row has a clone size; where given, it reads once, few, many or a size class.

abundance: .
d_gene: TRBD1
v_gene: TRBV28
len: 14
j_gene: TRBJ2-7
CDR3nt: TGTGCCAGCAGCCAACAGGGGACAGCCTACGAGCAGTACTTC
CDR3aa: CASSQQGTAYEQYF

abundance: .
d_gene: TRBD1
v_gene: TRBV4-1
len: 17
j_gene: TRBJ2-6
CDR3nt: TGCGCCAGCAGCCAACGGGACAGGGGTTCTGGGGCCAACGTCCTGACTTTC
CDR3aa: CASSQRDRGSGANVLTF

abundance: .
d_gene: .
v_gene: TRBV5-1
len: 15
j_gene: TRBJ1-1
CDR3nt: TGCGCCAGCAGCCGGGCCCCCAACGGAGACACTGAAGCTTTCTTT
CDR3aa: CASSRAPNGDTEAFF

abundance: .
d_gene: TRBD1
v_gene: TRBV11-2
len: 17
j_gene: TRBJ2-7
CDR3nt: TGTGCCAGCGGAATACCCCCCTTCCGGACAGGTGCCTACGAGCAGTACTTC
CDR3aa: CASGIPPFRTGAYEQYF

abundance: .
d_gene: .
v_gene: TRBV19
len: 13
j_gene: TRBJ1-1
CDR3nt: TGTGCCAGCAAATGGCAGGGTACGACTGAAGCTTTCTTT
CDR3aa: CASKWQGTTEAFF

abundance: .
d_gene: .
v_gene: TRBV5-1
len: 12
j_gene: TRBJ2-7
CDR3nt: TGCGCCAGCAGTAGGGGTCCCTACGAGCAGTACTTC
CDR3aa: CASSRGPYEQYF

abundance: .
d_gene: .
v_gene: TRBV28
len: 15
j_gene: TRBJ1-1
CDR3nt: TGTGCCAGCAGTTTATCCGGACTCCAGAACACTGAAGCTTTCTTT
CDR3aa: CASSLSGLQNTEAFF

abundance: .
d_gene: .
v_gene: TRBV18
len: 14
j_gene: TRBJ2-3
CDR3nt: TGTGCCAGCTCACCATTACCCGGCACAGATACGCAGTATTTT
CDR3aa: CASSPLPGTDTQYF

abundance: .
d_gene: TRBD2
v_gene: TRBV5-1
len: 16
j_gene: TRBJ2-7
CDR3nt: TGCGCCAGCAGCCCTGGGACTAGCGGGAGAATCCACGAGCAGTACTTC
CDR3aa: CASSPGTSGRIHEQYF

abundance: once
d_gene: .
v_gene: TRBV5-1
len: 16
j_gene: TRBJ2-3
CDR3nt: TGCGCCAGCACGCAAGCTTTGGAGGGCCCCACAGATACGCAGTATTTT
CDR3aa: CASTQALEGPTDTQYF

abundance: .
d_gene: .
v_gene: TRBV30
len: 11
j_gene: TRBJ2-1
CDR3nt: TGTGCCTGGAAAGTATACAATGAGCAGTTCTTC
CDR3aa: CAWKVYNEQFF

abundance: .
d_gene: TRBD2
v_gene: TRBV27
len: 15
j_gene: TRBJ2-5
CDR3nt: TGTGCCAGCAGTACCATAGCGGGAGTGAGGGAGACCCAGTACTTC
CDR3aa: CASSTIAGVRETQYF

abundance: .
d_gene: TRBD1
v_gene: TRBV6-1
len: 14
j_gene: TRBJ2-7
CDR3nt: TGTGCCAGCACCGGAAGGGACAGAATCTACGAGCAGTACTTC
CDR3aa: CASTGRDRIYEQYF

abundance: .
d_gene: .
v_gene: TRBV28
len: 14
j_gene: TRBJ1-3
CDR3nt: TGTGCCAGCAGCGCCCCGGGGGAAGCAAACACCATATATTTT
CDR3aa: CASSAPGEANTIYF

abundance: .
d_gene: .
v_gene: TRBV6-5
len: 16
j_gene: TRBJ2-4
CDR3nt: TGTGCCAGCAGTTACGGCCAGGGCAAAGCCAAAAACATTCAGTACTTC
CDR3aa: CASSYGQGKAKNIQYF

abundance: .
d_gene: .
v_gene: TRBV5-4
len: 15
j_gene: TRBJ2-2
CDR3nt: TGTGCCAGCAGCTATGGGGATGGTGGATCCGGGGAGCTGTTTTTT
CDR3aa: CASSYGDGGSGELFF

abundance: .
d_gene: .
v_gene: TRBV6-1
len: 13
j_gene: TRBJ2-1
CDR3nt: TGTGCCAGCAAGTTGGGGGTATACAATGAGCAGTTCTTC
CDR3aa: CASKLGVYNEQFF

abundance: .
d_gene: .
v_gene: TRBV5-6
len: 13
j_gene: TRBJ1-2
CDR3nt: TGTGCCAGCAGCTTGCTACAGAACTATGGCTACACCTTC
CDR3aa: CASSLLQNYGYTF

abundance: .
d_gene: .
v_gene: TRBV7-2
len: 15
j_gene: TRBJ2-7
CDR3nt: TGTGCCAGCAGCTATGAACCGGGAAACACCTACGAGCAGTACTTC
CDR3aa: CASSYEPGNTYEQYF

abundance: .
d_gene: .
v_gene: TRBV12-5
len: 13
j_gene: TRBJ1-1
CDR3nt: TGTGCTAGTGGTTTGGTACCCGGGGGCTTTGCTTTCTTT
CDR3aa: CASGLVPGGFAFF

abundance: .
d_gene: .
v_gene: TRBV28
len: 14
j_gene: TRBJ1-2
CDR3nt: TGTGCCAGCAAATTCGACGGCCTGGGGTATGGCTACACCTTC
CDR3aa: CASKFDGLGYGYTF

abundance: .
d_gene: TRBD2
v_gene: TRBV10-3
len: 16
j_gene: TRBJ2-2
CDR3nt: TGTGCCATCAGTGATGGAGCGGGAGGGCACACCGGGGAGCTGTTTTTT
CDR3aa: CAISDGAGGHTGELFF

abundance: .
d_gene: .
v_gene: TRBV27
len: 14
j_gene: TRBJ2-7
CDR3nt: TGTGCCAGCAGTGTATTTGGGGCTACATACGAGCAGTACTTC
CDR3aa: CASSVFGATYEQYF

abundance: .
d_gene: .
v_gene: TRBV15
len: 16
j_gene: TRBJ2-2
CDR3nt: TGTGCCACCAGCAGAGACAGGGTTAGGGGTCCCGGGGAGCTGTTTTTT
CDR3aa: CATSRDRVRGPGELFF

abundance: once
d_gene: TRBD2
v_gene: TRBV30
len: 16
j_gene: TRBJ2-3
CDR3nt: TGTGCCTGGAGTGTACGGACTAGCGGGAGCACAGATACGCAGTATTTT
CDR3aa: CAWSVRTSGSTDTQYF

abundance: .
d_gene: .
v_gene: TRBV11-1
len: 12
j_gene: TRBJ2-7
CDR3nt: TGTGCCAGCAGAGGTCCTGCGGGCGAGCAGTACTTC
CDR3aa: CASRGPAGEQYF

abundance: .
d_gene: TRBD2
v_gene: TRBV5-1
len: 15
j_gene: TRBJ2-1
CDR3nt: TGCGCCAGCAGCTTGGAGCTAGCGGGGCCGGAAAGCCAGTTCTTC
CDR3aa: CASSLELAGPESQFF

abundance: .
d_gene: .
v_gene: TRBV20-1
len: 11
j_gene: TRBJ2-7
CDR3nt: TGCAGTGTTGGTGGGGGCTACGAGCAGTACTTC
CDR3aa: CSVGGGYEQYF

abundance: .
d_gene: .
v_gene: TRBV7-8
len: 14
j_gene: TRBJ2-1
CDR3nt: TGTGCCAGCAGCTTTCGCGGGGTCTACAATGAGCAGTTCTTC
CDR3aa: CASSFRGVYNEQFF

abundance: .
d_gene: TRBD1
v_gene: TRBV4-2
len: 15
j_gene: TRBJ2-1
CDR3nt: TGTGCCAGCAGCCCTGGGCGACAGGGGCCGGGGGAGCAGTTCTTC
CDR3aa: CASSPGRQGPGEQFF

abundance: .
d_gene: .
v_gene: TRBV30
len: 12
j_gene: TRBJ2-5
CDR3nt: TGTGCCTGGAGCAAGGGGTCGGAGACCCAGTACTTC
CDR3aa: CAWSKGSETQYF

abundance: .
d_gene: .
v_gene: TRBV7-2
len: 15
j_gene: TRBJ2-7
CDR3nt: TGTGCCAGCAGCTTATTTTGGACCCTGCCCTACGAGCAGTACTTC
CDR3aa: CASSLFWTLPYEQYF

abundance: .
d_gene: TRBD1
v_gene: TRBV7-8
len: 14
j_gene: TRBJ2-3
CDR3nt: TGTGCCAGCATTACAGGGGCAAGCACAGATACGCAGTATTTT
CDR3aa: CASITGASTDTQYF

abundance: .
d_gene: TRBD2
v_gene: TRBV27
len: 18
j_gene: TRBJ2-7
CDR3nt: TGTGCCAGCAGTTTCCTTGGGACTAGCGGGAGGGCCTACCACGAGCAGTACTTC
CDR3aa: CASSFLGTSGRAYHEQYF

abundance: .
d_gene: .
v_gene: TRBV30
len: 13
j_gene: TRBJ1-5
CDR3nt: TGTGCCTGGAGTGTAATGGGGAGTCAGCCCCAGCATTTT
CDR3aa: CAWSVMGSQPQHF

abundance: .
d_gene: TRBD1
v_gene: TRBV9
len: 18
j_gene: TRBJ1-2
CDR3nt: TGTGCCAGCAGTACGAGTAGGGGGAAGGACAGGGAGATCAATGGCTACACCTTC
CDR3aa: CASSTSRGKDREINGYTF

abundance: .
d_gene: TRBD1
v_gene: TRBV6-5
len: 15
j_gene: TRBJ1-6
CDR3nt: TGTGCCAGCAGTTACAAACAGGGGGCCATTTCACCCCTCCACTTT
CDR3aa: CASSYKQGAISPLHF

abundance: .
d_gene: TRBD1
v_gene: TRBV28
len: 13
j_gene: TRBJ1-2
CDR3nt: TGTGCCAGCACCGACAGGGGTGACTATGGCTACACCTTC
CDR3aa: CASTDRGDYGYTF

abundance: .
d_gene: .
v_gene: TRBV5-6
len: 13
j_gene: TRBJ1-1
CDR3nt: TGTGCCAGCAGCTTGTCTAGCAGGACTGAAGCTTTCTTT
CDR3aa: CASSLSSRTEAFF

abundance: .
d_gene: .
v_gene: TRBV5-1
len: 14
j_gene: TRBJ1-1
CDR3nt: TGCGCCAGCAGCTTGGCCGGGAGGGACACTGAAGCTTTCTTT
CDR3aa: CASSLAGRDTEAFF

abundance: .
d_gene: .
v_gene: TRBV5-1
len: 19
j_gene: TRBJ2-1
CDR3nt: TGCGCCAGCAGCTTGGTCCTGGTTGTGGGGCAGGGCTCATACAATGAGCAGTTCTTC
CDR3aa: CASSLVLVVGQGSYNEQFF

abundance: .
d_gene: .
v_gene: TRBV4-2
len: 13
j_gene: TRBJ2-1
CDR3nt: TGTGCCAGCAGCCAAGTTAACTACAATGAGCAGTTCTTC
CDR3aa: CASSQVNYNEQFF

abundance: .
d_gene: .
v_gene: TRBV2
len: 15
j_gene: TRBJ1-2
CDR3nt: TGTGCCAGCAGTGCCCGGGCAGGGTCTAACTATGGCTACACCTTC
CDR3aa: CASSARAGSNYGYTF

abundance: .
d_gene: TRBD2
v_gene: TRBV5-6
len: 18
j_gene: TRBJ2-2
CDR3nt: TGTGCCAGCAGCTTCCGGACTAGCGGGCGCCAGAACACCGGGGAGCTGTTTTTT
CDR3aa: CASSFRTSGRQNTGELFF

abundance: .
d_gene: .
v_gene: TRBV5-1
len: 15
j_gene: TRBJ2-2
CDR3nt: TGCGCCAGCAGCGCCACGGACTCCTACACCGGGGAGCTGTTTTTT
CDR3aa: CASSATDSYTGELFF